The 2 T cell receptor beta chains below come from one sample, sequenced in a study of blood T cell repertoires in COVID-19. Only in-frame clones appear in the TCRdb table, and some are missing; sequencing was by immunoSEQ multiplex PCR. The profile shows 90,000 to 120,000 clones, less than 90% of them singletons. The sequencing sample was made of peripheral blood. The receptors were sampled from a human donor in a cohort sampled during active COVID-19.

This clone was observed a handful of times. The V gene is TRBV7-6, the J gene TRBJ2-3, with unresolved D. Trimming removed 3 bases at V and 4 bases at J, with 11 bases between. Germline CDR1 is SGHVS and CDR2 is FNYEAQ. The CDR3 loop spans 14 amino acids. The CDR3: CASSFYADSDTQYF. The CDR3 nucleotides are TGTGCCAGCAGCTTTTACGCGGATTCAGATACGCAGTATTTT.

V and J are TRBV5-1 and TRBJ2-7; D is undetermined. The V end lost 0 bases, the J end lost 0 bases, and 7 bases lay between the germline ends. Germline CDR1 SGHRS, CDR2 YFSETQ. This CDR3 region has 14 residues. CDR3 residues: CASSLGGISYEQYF. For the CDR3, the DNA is TGCGCCAGCAGCTTGGGAGGAATCTCCTACGAGCAGTACTTC.